The T cell receptor (beta chain) described here comes from a study of blood T cell repertoires in COVID-19. On the study more broadly: Samples representing acute and convalescent COVID-19 were sourced from the United States, Italy and Spain. T cells, B-cell-depleted T cells, or PBMCs supplied cDNA or gDNA.

Per the original data handling: Nucleated cell number was recorded as an estimate derived from reference gene primer amplification. TCRdb's copy holds only in-frame clones and misses some; the assay was immunoSEQ multiplex PCR. D and trimming were read from the DNA, whereas the V and J calls and clone size are those reported in that table. Seen here are about 170,000 clones, about 83% observed once, and the top ten hold 3% to 4.5%. The TCR was taken from a man aged 18 to 35 with active or convalescent COVID-19. The sequenced material came from peripheral blood.

The CDR3 sequence is CASSLAQGNSYNSPLHF. CDR3 DNA sequence: TGTGCCAGCAGCTTAGCACAGGGGAACTCCTATAATTCACCCCTCCACTTT. The V call is TRBV7-2, the J call TRBJ1-6; 7 bases are a match to TRBD1. The germline gives CDR1 SGHTA, CDR2 FQGNSA. J lost 0 bases, V lost 0 bases, and 2 bases had no gene match. The CDR3 consists of 17 residues. Full variable domain (missing parts from reference TRBV7-2 and TRBJ1-6): GAGVSQSPSNKVTEKGKDVELRCDPISGHTALYWYRQSLGQGLEFLIYFQGNSAPDKSGLPSDRFSAERTGGSVSTLTIQRTQQEDSAVYLCASSLAQGNSYNSPLHFGNGTRLTVT.